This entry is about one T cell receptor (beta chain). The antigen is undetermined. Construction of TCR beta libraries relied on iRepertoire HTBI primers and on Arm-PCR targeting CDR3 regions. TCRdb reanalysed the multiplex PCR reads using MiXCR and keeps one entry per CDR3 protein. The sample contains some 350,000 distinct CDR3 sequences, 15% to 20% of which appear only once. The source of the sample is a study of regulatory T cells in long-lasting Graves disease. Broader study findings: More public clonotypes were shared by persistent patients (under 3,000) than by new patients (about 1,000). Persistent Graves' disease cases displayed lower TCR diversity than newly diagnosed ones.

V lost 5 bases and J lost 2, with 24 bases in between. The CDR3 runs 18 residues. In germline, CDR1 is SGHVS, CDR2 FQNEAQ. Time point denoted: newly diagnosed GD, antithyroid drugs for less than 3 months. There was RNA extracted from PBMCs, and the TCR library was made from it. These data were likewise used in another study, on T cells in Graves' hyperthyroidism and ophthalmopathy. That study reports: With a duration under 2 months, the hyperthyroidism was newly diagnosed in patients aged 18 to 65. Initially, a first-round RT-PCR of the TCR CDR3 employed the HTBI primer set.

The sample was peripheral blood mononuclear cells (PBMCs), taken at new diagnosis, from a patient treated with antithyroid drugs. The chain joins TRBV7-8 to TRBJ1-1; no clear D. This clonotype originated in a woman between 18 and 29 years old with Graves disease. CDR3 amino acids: CASSPTRAGGSGNTEAFF. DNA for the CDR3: TGTGCCAGCAGCCCAACACGCGCGGGTGGGTCCGGAAACACTGAAGCTTTCTTT.